This TCR beta chain emerged from a study of regulatory T cells in long-lasting Graves disease. The study, taken as a whole, reports: It is possible that accuracy was reduced by the small size of the sample.

The authors built TCR beta libraries using iRepertoire HTBI primers and Arm-PCR of CDR3 regions. From the multiplex PCR reads, TCRdb called clonotypes with MiXCR, one entry per CDR3 protein. The sample records more than 400,000 distinct CDR3 sequences, around 15% being singletons. Specified time point: newly diagnosed GD, antithyroid drugs for less than 3 months. With RNA extracted from PBMCs as input, the TCR library was made. The guidelines of the American Thyroid Association were the basis for diagnosing Graves' disease. This clonotype was counted many times. Its matching antigen is unknown. Trimming shortened V by 5 bases and J by 5 bases, and 9 bases separated the two germline ends. From germline, CDR1 is DFQATT and CDR2 SNEGSKA (reference sequence). This CDR3 comprises 11 residues. Separately, the same data were catalogued under a study of T cells in Graves' hyperthyroidism and ophthalmopathy. That work adds: The HTBI primer set drove a first-round RT-PCR of the TCR CDR3.

The TCR was taken from a woman aged 30 to 39 with Graves disease. The sample here was peripheral blood mononuclear cells (PBMCs), taken at new diagnosis, from a patient treated with antithyroid drugs. V and J are TRBV20-1 and TRBJ2-5; D is undetermined. The CDR3: CSAEISETQYF. The CDR3 nucleotides are TGCAGTGCTGAGATATCGGAGACCCAGTACTTC.